The TCR beta chain described here comes from a study of blood T cell repertoires in COVID-19. Study in general: Collection of acute and convalescent COVID-19 samples took place in the United States, Italy and Spain. The analysed material was cDNA or gDNA that came from T cells, B-cell-depleted T cells, or PBMCs.

Enrollment of patients from Seattle took place during active infection, with longitudinal follow-up. Per the authors' pipeline: Researchers report that nucleated cell counts were estimated from reference gene primer amplification. Assay used: immunoSEQ multiplex PCR; TCRdb lists only in-frame clones, some missing. That table supplies the V and J calls and clone size; D and trimming were determined from the DNA. The top ten hold about 7% of the sample, which has 300,000 to 350,000 clones, around 90% seen once. Per germline, CDR1 GTSNPN and CDR2 SVGIG (reference sequence). The trim removed 7 bases at V and 0 bases at J, leaving 4 bases unmatched. CDR3 size: 14 residues.

The TCR comes from a woman aged 25 to 39 with COVID-19, enrolled during active disease. The chain couples TRBV30 to TRBJ2-3; 10 positions agree with TRBD2. Source material: peripheral blood. CDR3 amino acids: CASSTSGSTDTQYF. CDR3 DNA sequence: TGTGCCTCATCGACTAGCGGGAGCACAGATACGCAGTATTTT.